Here is one T cell receptor (beta chain) with its context. No antigen is known for it. Using immunoSEQ multiplex PCR, the repertoire was profiled, and TCRdb retains in-frame clones only, with some absent. The sample includes 30,000 to 35,000 clones, around four fifths seen only once; the top ten take less than 4.5%. This sample was taken from a study of STAT5B mutations in CD4+ large granular lymphocyte leukemia. Study at large: The CDR3 'QG' motif was associated with a particular HLA allele among healthy donors.

General study findings and limits: Approximately 25% of private leukemic clonotypes occurred rarely in other patients' non-leukemic repertoires. 8/27 top patient clones versus 2/35 control clones were TRBV06-family. Patient CD4-sorted repertoires stayed more clonal than healthy ones after leukemic-clone removal.

Trimming cost V 3 bases and J 0 bases, with 9 bases left between them. CDR3 length: 14 residues. The germline gives CDR1 GTSNPN, CDR2 SVGIG (reference sequence). V usage is TRBV30 and J usage is TRBJ1-3; D unclear. The specimen was CD4+ T cells from blood buffy coats. This receptor was obtained from a human donor in good health. CDR3 nucleotide sequence: TGTGCCTGGAGCCCTGGAGTCTCTGGAAACACCATATATTTT. Its protein product is CAWSPGVSGNTIYF.